This T cell receptor (beta chain) was sequenced for a study of post-analysis software for immune sequencing data. Remarks on this clonotype: Its antigen is undetermined.

Study-wide results and limits: Samples prepared in the same batch strongly co-clustered by F measure. For normalized Chao1 diversity, multiple sclerosis patients scored significantly lower than controls did. About 5 TRBV segments, including TRBV5-6, TRBV5-1 and TRBV20-1, were more frequent in patients than controls.

Germline V gene sequence: CDR1 SGHAT, CDR2 FQNNGV. Trimming took 7 bases from V and 2 from J; bases not matched to a gene: 6. This CDR3 is built from 14 residues. Carried by the TCR beta cDNA libraries were unique molecular identifiers. Each CDR3 protein is one row after TCRdb ran MiXCR on the PCR reads. This sample has a few hundred thousand distinct CDR3 sequences, with 36% found just once. Sequencing input: blood. The sequence came from a girl aged 10-17 years with multiple sclerosis. This chain connects TRBV11-2 to TRBJ1-2, with TRBD1 matching over 8 bases. In DNA form, the CDR3 reads TGTGCCAGCACGATTTCAGGGGGCAACTATGGCTACACCTTC. It codes for CASTISGGNYGYTF.